This T cell receptor beta chain derives from a study of T-cell reconstitution after alpha-beta-depleted transplantation in children. Whole-study findings and limits: Expanded graft clones numbering several hundred reportedly gave rise to alpha-beta T cells about two months after transplant.

Unique molecular identifiers were incorporated into the prepared TCRbeta library. From the PCR reads, TCRdb called clonotypes with MiXCR, one entry per CDR3 protein. The data show 800,000 to 1,000,000 distinct CDR3 sequences, around 30% seen once. Worth noting for this clonotype: The target antigen is unknown.

This CDR3 spans 14 amino acids. V gave up 2 bases and J gave up 5 bases; unmatched junction bases: 6. Germline assignment: CDR1 SGDLS and CDR2 YYNGEE. The sequence came from a boy younger than two who had a stem cell transplant for SCID, so the T cells may come from the graft donor. The sequences come from PBMCs, mostly from graft donor cells, collected 360 days after TCRalphabeta/CD19-depleted stem cell transplant. The chain couples TRBV9 to TRBJ2-7; 8 nucleotides agree with TRBD2. In DNA, the CDR3 is TGTGCCAGCAGCGTCGCTAGCGGGCTAGACGAGCAGTACTTC. Translated, it gives CASSVASGLDEQYF.